This T cell receptor beta chain was obtained from a study of OX40 agonist ivuxolimab in advanced cancers. The CDR3 is 14 amino acids. Germline CDR1 and CDR2: SGHVS and FQNEAQ. V gave up 8 bases and J gave up 1 base, with 11 bases separating them. On this clone: Antigen: not known.

Overall study findings and caveats: Nonresponders included some who also had low normalized T-cell clonal expansion.

Sequencing was performed with immunoSEQ multiplex PCR; in TCRdb, only in-frame clones are kept and a portion is missing. This table holds around 80,000 clones, 85% found once. The receptor was isolated from an adult with an advanced solid tumor such as melanoma, head and neck, liver or kidney cancer. This chain links TRBV7-8 with TRBJ2-2, with D uncertain. The sequencing used CD4+ or CD8+ T cells sorted from blood, collected in a trial of the OX40 agonist ivuxolimab. The CDR3 coding sequence is TGTGCCAGCGCGGCAAGACTGAACACCGGGGAGCTGTTTTTT. Translation gives CASAARLNTGELFF.